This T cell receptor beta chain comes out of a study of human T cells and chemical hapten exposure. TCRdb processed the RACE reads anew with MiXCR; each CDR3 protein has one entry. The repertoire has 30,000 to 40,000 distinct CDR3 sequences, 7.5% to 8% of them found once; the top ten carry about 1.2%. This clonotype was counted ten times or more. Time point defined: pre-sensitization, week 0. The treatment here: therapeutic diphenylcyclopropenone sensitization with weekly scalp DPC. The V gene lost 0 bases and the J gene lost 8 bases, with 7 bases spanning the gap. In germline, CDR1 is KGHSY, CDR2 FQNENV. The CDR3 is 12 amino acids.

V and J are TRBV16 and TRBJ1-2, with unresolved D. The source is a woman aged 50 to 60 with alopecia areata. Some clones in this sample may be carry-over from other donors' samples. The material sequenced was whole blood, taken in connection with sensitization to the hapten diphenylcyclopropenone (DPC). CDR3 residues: CASSQSRAGYTF. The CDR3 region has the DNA TGTGCCAGCAGCCAATCGAGGGCCGGCTACACCTTC.